The 14 T cell receptor beta chains below come from one sample, sequenced in a study of cytomegalovirus exposure and HLA in healthy donors. The PCR had 60 Vbeta and 13 Jbeta primers. The protocol was immunoSEQ multiplex PCR, while the TCRdb copy is restricted to in-frame clones and leaves out a portion. The table includes roughly 110,000 clones, 55% to 65% detected once. Sequenced material: PBMCs. Receptors originate from a woman in her 30s in good health and CMV-seronegative.

This clone has more than one count but fewer than ten. The chain carries TRBV5-4 and TRBJ1-1; TRBD1 is a possible D gene (6 bases). From germline, CDR1 is SGHNT and CDR2 YYREEE (reference sequence). This CDR3 comprises 15 residues. The V end lost 1 base, the J end lost 2 bases, and 12 bases lay between the germline ends. CDR3 DNA: TGTGCCAGCAGCTTGTCGGGACACGTAAACACTGAAGCTTTCTTT. Its protein is CASSLSGHVNTEAFF.

Only a few counts were recorded for this clone. The chain links TRBV4-1 to TRBJ2-7; 10 bases agree with TRBD2. V lost 0 bases, J lost 4 bases, and 6 bases stayed unmatched. CDR1 is MGHRA and CDR2 is YSYEKL in the germline V gene. The CDR3 sequence is 16 residues long. CDR3 in DNA: TGCGCCAGCAGCCAAGATCGAGCGGGAGGGTTTTACGAGCAGTACTTC. Translated: CASSQDRAGGFYEQYF.

The J gene is TRBJ2-1, the V gene TRBV9; 10 bases match TRBD1. CDR1 SGDLS and CDR2 YYNGEE come from the germline V gene. J gave up 8 bases and V 0 bases, and 8 bases lay outside the gene matches. The CDR3 is 16 amino acids. CDR3 nucleotides: TGTGCCAGCAGCGTAGGGGTGGGACAGGGGAGCCATGAGCAGTTCTTC. This codes for CASSVGVGQGSHEQFF.

The CDR3, as DNA: TGCGCCAGCAGCCAAGATGGGACTAGCGGTTACGAGCAGTACTTC. Residues: CASSQDGTSGYEQYF. The chain combines TRBV4-1 with TRBJ2-7, with TRBD2 matching 11 bases. This CDR3 has 15 amino acids. Germline values: CDR1 MGHRA, CDR2 YSYEKL. V trimming: 0 bases; J trimming: 4 bases; junction bases outside the gene matches: 2.

This chain connects TRBV28 to TRBJ1-4; TRBD1 matches 7 bases. CDR3 length: 15 amino acids. The V segment lost 5 bases and the J segment 8 bases; nucleotides outside the gene matches: 11. The germline V gene encodes CDR1 MDHEN and CDR2 SYDVKM. The chain's CDR3 is CASSPPRGSEEKLFF. The CDR3 coding sequence is TGTGCCAGCAGTCCTCCCAGGGGGTCCGAGGAAAAACTGTTTTTT.

This rearrangement joins TRBV11-3 to TRBJ1-1; D is unresolved. CDR3 size: 15 residues. Trimming removed 5 bases from V and 5 bases from J, with 18 bases in between. From germline, CDR1 is SGHNT and CDR2 YENEEA. CDR3 loop: CASSPSNGPGTEAFF. CDR3 nucleotide sequence: TGTGCCAGCAGCCCATCGAACGGCCCGGGGACTGAAGCTTTCTTT.

This clone was counted a few times. This CDR3 is also generated by other DNA sequences in the sample. The rearrangement links TRBV21-1 to TRBJ2-7; the listed D gene, TRBD2, was not tested against the DNA. TRBV21-1 is a pseudogene segment. This CDR3 region has 16 residues. The CDR3 is CASSKPEGGRMDEQYF. CDR3 sequence (DNA): TGTGCCAGCAGCAAACCCGAGGGGGGGCGGATGGACGAGCAGTACTTC.

The CDR3 loop reads CASTSGVTIYYGYTF. CDR3 nucleotide sequence: TGTGCCAGCACTTCGGGGGTTACAATTTACTATGGCTACACCTTC. The V gene is TRBV6-1, the J gene TRBJ1-2; D may be TRBD1 (5 bases). The CDR3 has 15 amino acids. Germline V gives CDR1 MNHNS, CDR2 SASEGT. Trimming took off 7 bases at V and 3 bases at J, with 18 bases between the two ends.

This clone was counted between two and nine times. This rearrangement joins TRBV11-2 to TRBJ2-1; 9 bases line up with TRBD2. This CDR3 has 17 residues. The V and J ends lost 5 bases and 5 bases, in that order; junction bases with no gene match: 13. The V gene's germline CDR1 is SGHAT and CDR2 FQNNGV. CDR3 in DNA: TGTGCCAGCAGCGCACAGGGACGGACTAGCGATGACAATGAGCAGTTCTTC. This sequence encodes CASSAQGRTSDDNEQFF.

The gene calls are TRBV7-9 and TRBJ1-1; the match to TRBD1 covers 9 bases. Looked up from germline, CDR1 is SEHNR and CDR2 is FQNEAQ (reference sequence). This CDR3 spans 15 amino acids. V gave up 5 bases and J gave up 4 bases; unmatched junction bases: 8. The CDR3 sequence is CASSPGTGPGTEAFF. CDR3 nucleotide sequence: TGTGCCAGCAGCCCAGGGACAGGGCCGGGCACTGAAGCTTTCTTT.

This clone was found a few times. The V call is TRBV5-1, the J call TRBJ2-3; no clear D gene. V dropped 3 bases and J dropped 3 bases, with 11 bases sitting between them. The CDR3 extends over 14 amino acids. Germline V gene sequence: CDR1 SGHRS, CDR2 YFSETQ. CDR3 loop: CASSSPLRTDTQYF. The CDR3, as DNA: TGCGCCAGCAGCTCACCCTTACGGACAGATACGCAGTATTTT.

The V and J genes are TRBV7-6 and TRBJ1-1; 7 nucleotides line up with TRBD1. The CDR3 runs 13 residues. Trimming at V came to 5 bases and at J to 5 bases, leaving 5 bases not matched to a gene. The germline V gene has CDR1 SGHVS and CDR2 FNYEAQ. CDR3 DNA: TGTGCCAGCAGCCTAACACAGGGGACTGAAGCTTTCTTT. This translates into CASSLTQGTEAFF.

This clone showed up just a few times. This chain joins TRBV2 and TRBJ1-6, with 7 nucleotides matching TRBD1. Unmatched junction bases numbered 6, after V lost 11 bases and J lost 5 bases. CDR3 length: 13 residues. The germline V gene has CDR1 SNHLY and CDR2 FYNNEI. The CDR3 sequence is CADRDSNNSPLHF. CDR3 nucleotide sequence: TGTGCCGACCGGGACAGTAATAATTCACCCCTCCACTTT. The full variable domain, with the rest looked up from reference TRBV2 and TRBJ1-6, is EPEVTQTPSHQVTQMGQEVILRCVPISNHLYFYWYRQILGQKVEFLVSFYNNEISEKSEIFDDQFSVERPDGSNFTLKIRSTKLEDSAMYFCADRDSNNSPLHFGNGTRLTVT.

This clone was seen a few times. The chain uses TRBV10-3 and TRBJ2-7, with 7 bases that match TRBD1. Trimming at V came to 5 bases and at J to 2 bases, leaving 6 bases not matched to a gene. In germline, CDR1 is ENHRY, CDR2 SYGVKD. This CDR3 comprises 14 residues. The CDR3 is CAISPGTAAYEQYF. CDR3 in DNA: TGTGCCATCAGTCCCGGGACAGCAGCCTACGAGCAGTACTTC.